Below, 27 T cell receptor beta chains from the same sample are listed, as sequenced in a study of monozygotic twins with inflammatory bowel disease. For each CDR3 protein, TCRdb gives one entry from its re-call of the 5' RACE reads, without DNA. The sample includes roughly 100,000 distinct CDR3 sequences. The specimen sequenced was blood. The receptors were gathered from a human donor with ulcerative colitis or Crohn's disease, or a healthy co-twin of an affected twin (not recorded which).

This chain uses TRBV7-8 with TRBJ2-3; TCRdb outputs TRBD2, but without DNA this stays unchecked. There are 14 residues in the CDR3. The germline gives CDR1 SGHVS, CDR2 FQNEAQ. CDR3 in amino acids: CASSFGEDRDTQYF.

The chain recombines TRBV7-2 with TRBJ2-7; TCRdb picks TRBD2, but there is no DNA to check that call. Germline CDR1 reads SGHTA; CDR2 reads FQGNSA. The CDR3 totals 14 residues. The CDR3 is CASSPIGQGREQYF.

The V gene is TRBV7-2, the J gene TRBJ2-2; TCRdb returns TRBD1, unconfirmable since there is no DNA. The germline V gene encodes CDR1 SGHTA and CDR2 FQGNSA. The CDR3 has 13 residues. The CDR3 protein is CASRGTGTGELFF.

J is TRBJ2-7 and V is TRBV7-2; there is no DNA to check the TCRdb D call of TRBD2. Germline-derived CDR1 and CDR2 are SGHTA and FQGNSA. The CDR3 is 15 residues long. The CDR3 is CASSLSSGLTYEQYF.

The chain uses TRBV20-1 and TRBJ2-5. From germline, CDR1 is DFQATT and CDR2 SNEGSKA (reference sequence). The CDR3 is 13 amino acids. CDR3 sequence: CSTKERSQETQYF.

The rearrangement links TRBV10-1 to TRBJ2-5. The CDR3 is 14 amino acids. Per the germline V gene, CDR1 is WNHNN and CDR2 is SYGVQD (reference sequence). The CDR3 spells CASSESGTEETQYF.

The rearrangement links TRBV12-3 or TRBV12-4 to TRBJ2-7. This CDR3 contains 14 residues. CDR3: CASSLDGLSYEQYF.

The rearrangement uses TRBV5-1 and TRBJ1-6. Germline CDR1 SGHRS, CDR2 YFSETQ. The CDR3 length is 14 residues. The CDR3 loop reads CASSLDRGYSPLHF.

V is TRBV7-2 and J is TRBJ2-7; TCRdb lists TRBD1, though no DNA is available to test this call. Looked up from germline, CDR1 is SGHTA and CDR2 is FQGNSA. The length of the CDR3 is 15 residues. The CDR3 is CASSLGTGGSYEQYF. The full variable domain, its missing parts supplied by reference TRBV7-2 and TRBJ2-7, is GAGVSQSPSNKVTEKGKDVELRCDPISGHTALYWYRQSLGQGLEFLIYFQGNSAPDKSGLPSDRFSAERTGGSVSTLTIQRTQQEDSAVYLCASSLGTGGSYEQYFGPGTRLTVT.

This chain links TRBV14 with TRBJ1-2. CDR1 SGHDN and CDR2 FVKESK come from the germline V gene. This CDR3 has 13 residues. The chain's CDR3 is CASSQNTIGGYTF.

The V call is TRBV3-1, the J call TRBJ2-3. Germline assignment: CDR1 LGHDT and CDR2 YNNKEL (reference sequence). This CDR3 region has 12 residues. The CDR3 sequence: CASSQVELTQYF.

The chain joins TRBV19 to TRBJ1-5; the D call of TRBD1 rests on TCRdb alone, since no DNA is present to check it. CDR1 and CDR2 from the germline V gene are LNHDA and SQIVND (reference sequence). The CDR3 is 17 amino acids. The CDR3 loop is CASSTQWGVRSNQPQHF.

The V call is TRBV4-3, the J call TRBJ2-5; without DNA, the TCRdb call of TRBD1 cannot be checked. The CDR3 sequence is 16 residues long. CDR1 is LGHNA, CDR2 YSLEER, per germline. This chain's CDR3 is CASSLLSGGSAETQYF.

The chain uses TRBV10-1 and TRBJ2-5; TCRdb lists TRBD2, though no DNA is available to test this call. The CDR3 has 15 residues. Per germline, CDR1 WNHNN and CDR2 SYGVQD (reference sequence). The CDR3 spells CASSERRVGQETQYF.

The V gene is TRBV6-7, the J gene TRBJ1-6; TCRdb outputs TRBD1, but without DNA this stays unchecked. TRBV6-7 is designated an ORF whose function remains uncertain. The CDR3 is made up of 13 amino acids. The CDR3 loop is CASSEARNSPLHF.

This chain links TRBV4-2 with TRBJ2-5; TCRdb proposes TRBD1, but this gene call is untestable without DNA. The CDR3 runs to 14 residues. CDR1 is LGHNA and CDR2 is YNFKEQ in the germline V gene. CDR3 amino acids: CASSPGGASETQYF.

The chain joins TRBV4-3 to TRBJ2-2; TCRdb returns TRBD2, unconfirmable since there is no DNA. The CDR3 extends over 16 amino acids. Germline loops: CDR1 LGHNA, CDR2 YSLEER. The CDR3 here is CASSQDPQGGVGELFF.

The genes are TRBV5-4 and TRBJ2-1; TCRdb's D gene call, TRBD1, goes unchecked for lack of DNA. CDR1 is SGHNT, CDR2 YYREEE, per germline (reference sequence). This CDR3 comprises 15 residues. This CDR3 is CASSNRGQEYNEQFF.

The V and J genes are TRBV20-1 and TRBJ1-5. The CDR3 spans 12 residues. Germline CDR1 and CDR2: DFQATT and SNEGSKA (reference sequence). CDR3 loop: CSARGINQPQHF.

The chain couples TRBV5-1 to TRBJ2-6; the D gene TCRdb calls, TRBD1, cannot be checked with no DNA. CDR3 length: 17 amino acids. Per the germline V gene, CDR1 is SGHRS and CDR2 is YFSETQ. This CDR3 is CASSSRTGVSGANVLTF. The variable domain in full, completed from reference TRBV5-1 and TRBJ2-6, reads KAGVTQTPRYLIKTRGQQVTLSCSPISGHRSVSWYQQTPGQGLQFLFEYFSETQRNKGNFPGRFSGRQFSNSRSEMNVSTLELGDSALYLCASSSRTGVSGANVLTFGAGSRLTVL.

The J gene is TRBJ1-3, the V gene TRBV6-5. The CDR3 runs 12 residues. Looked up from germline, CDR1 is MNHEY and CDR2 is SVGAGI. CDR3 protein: CASRSPRNTIYF.

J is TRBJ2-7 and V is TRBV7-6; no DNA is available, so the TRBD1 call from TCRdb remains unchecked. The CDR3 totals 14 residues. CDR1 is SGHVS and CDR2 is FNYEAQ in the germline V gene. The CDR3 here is CASSLARGTYEQYF.

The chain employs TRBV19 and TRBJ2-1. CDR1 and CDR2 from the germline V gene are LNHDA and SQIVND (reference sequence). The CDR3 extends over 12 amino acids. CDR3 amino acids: CASSIVWDEQFF.

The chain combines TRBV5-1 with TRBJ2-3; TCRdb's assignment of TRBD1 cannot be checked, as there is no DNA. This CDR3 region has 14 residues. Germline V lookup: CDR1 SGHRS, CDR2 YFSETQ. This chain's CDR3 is CASSLDPAPDTQYF.

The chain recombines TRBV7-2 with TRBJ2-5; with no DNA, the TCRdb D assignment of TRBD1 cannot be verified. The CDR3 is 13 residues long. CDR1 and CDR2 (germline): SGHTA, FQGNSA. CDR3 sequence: CASRRTGSETQYF.

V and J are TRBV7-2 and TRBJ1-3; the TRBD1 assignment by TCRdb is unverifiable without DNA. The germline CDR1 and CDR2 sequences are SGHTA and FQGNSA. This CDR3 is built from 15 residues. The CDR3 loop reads CASSLAPTGFDTIYF.

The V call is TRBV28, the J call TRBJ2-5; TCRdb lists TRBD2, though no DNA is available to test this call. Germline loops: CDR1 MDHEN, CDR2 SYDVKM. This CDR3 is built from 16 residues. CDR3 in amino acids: CASSFPASGGQETQYF.